The TCR beta chain described here comes from a study of PD-1 blockade in classical Hodgkin lymphoma. Patients all relapsed after autologous stem cell transplantation, and there was variation in brentuximab vedotin exposure. This table comes from immunoSEQ multiplex PCR, and its TCRdb copy is limited to in-frame clones, with some not included. The repertoire holds more than 140,000 clones, with about 81% as singletons. Trimming shortened V by 3 bases and J by 4 bases, and 0 bases separated the two germline ends. The V gene's germline CDR1 is LNHDA and CDR2 SQIVND (reference sequence). CDR3 size: 11 residues.

The chain employs TRBV19 and TRBJ1-4; D gene unclear. The source is a human donor with classical Hodgkin lymphoma. The input for sequencing was peripheral blood mononuclear cells (PBMCs), taken before the second cycle of nivolumab. CDR3 nucleotide sequence: TGTGCCAGTAGTATTAATGAAAAACTGTTTTTT. Translated: CASSINEKLFF.